Presented here are 23 T cell receptor beta chains from one specimen sequenced in a study of prognosis after radiotherapy for stage I lung cancer. Genomic DNA was subjected to two-round multiplex PCR for amplification of TCR beta CDR3. The authors ran first-round PCR with primers specific to each TRBV and TRBJ gene. TCRdb processed the multiplex PCR reads anew with MiXCR; each CDR3 protein has one entry. Of over 45,000 distinct CDR3 sequences in the sample, about a quarter were seen once. The sample here was PBMCs, taken before or after stereotactic body radiation therapy (not recorded which). Every receptor here comes from a donor aged 50 or older with non-small cell lung cancer.

As regards this clonotype: An end of the junction does not agree with germline; a read error may underlie this. CDR3: CSSINDRGTYNEQFF. Here the CDR3 DNA reads TGTTCCAGCATTAATGACAGGGGAACCTACAATGAGCAGTTCTTC. This rearrangement joins TRBV12-3 or TRBV12-4 to TRBJ2-1; 8 nucleotides align to TRBD1. The CDR3 runs to 15 residues.

In this sample, this clonotype turned up many times. V and J are TRBV20-1 and TRBJ1-2; D is possibly TRBD1 (5 bases). CDR1 and CDR2 from the germline V gene are DFQATT and SNEGSKA (reference sequence). The CDR3 consists of 15 residues. V shed 3 bases and J shed 7 bases, with 21 bases lying between them. The CDR3 reads CSASGVAGRAGGYTF. Written as DNA, the CDR3 is TGCAGTGCTAGCGGAGTTGCTGGCAGGGCGGGTGGCTACACCTTC.

This clonotype was picked up many times. The rearrangement uses TRBV12-3 or TRBV12-4 and TRBJ1-2; 8 nucleotides agree with TRBD1. J lost 6 bases, V lost 6 bases, and 15 bases had no gene match. The CDR3 consists of 16 residues. The CDR3 bases are TGTGCCAGCAGCCCCGTACGACAGGGGCAAGGGGATGGCTACACCTTC. This sequence encodes CASSPVRQGQGDGYTF.

Ten or more counts support this clonotype. The J gene is TRBJ2-6, the V gene TRBV12-3 or TRBV12-4, with 7 nucleotides matching TRBD1. V was pared by 5 bases and J by 0 bases, with 13 bases of the junction left unmatched. The length of the CDR3 is 19 residues. In nucleotides, the CDR3 is TGTGCCAGCAGTCCTCGCATGAGTGGGACAGCCTCTGGGGCCAACGTCCTGACTTTC. Translation: CASSPRMSGTASGANVLTF.

The V call is TRBV18, the J call TRBJ1-2, with D perhaps matching TRBD1 (6 bases). CDR3 length: 14 amino acids. Germline-derived CDR1 and CDR2 are KGHSH and LQKENI. The ends were cut back, 2 bases at V and 8 bases at J, with 15 bases in the middle. The CDR3 loop reads CASSPSDSLWGYTF. The CDR3 DNA reads as TGTGCCAGCTCACCATCGGACAGTCTGTGGGGCTACACCTTC.

This clonotype has a count of ten or more. The genes are TRBV12-3 or TRBV12-4 and TRBJ2-5, with D uncertain. The CDR3 runs to 13 residues. Trimming pared 6 bases from V and 3 bases from J, leaving 11 bases between. This CDR3 is CASRWHSKETQYF. The CDR3 DNA reads TGTGCCAGCAGGTGGCACAGCAAAGAGACCCAGTACTTC.

This clonotype has ten or more counts. CDR3 sequence: CASSFGGKGYEQYF. Here the CDR3 DNA reads TGTGCCAGCAGCTTTGGAGGGAAGGGTTACGAGCAGTACTTC. J is TRBJ2-7 and V is TRBV7-2; a weak D match, TRBD2 (6 bases). Germline V lookup: CDR1 SGHTA, CDR2 FQGNSA. This CDR3 is built from 14 residues. V dropped 3 bases and J dropped 4 bases, with 13 bases sitting between them.

As to this clonotype: With a far larger clone one base away, a read error is the likely cause. This chain links TRBV6-1 with TRBJ1-3, with D tentatively TRBD1 (5 bases). Trimming pared 10 bases from V and 0 bases from J, leaving 13 bases between. The CDR3 totals 14 residues. Germline lookup yields CDR1 MNHNS and CDR2 SASEGT. The CDR3 is CAIRDADSGNTIYF. In DNA, the CDR3 is TGTGCCATCAGGGACGCTGACTCTGGAAACACCATATATTTT.

This clonotype was seen repeatedly, ten times or more. In DNA, the CDR3 is TGTGCCAGTAGTATGGACGCGGCAGGGAACTCGGGTGAGCAGTTCTTC. It translates to CASSMDAAGNSGEQFF. The chain combines TRBV19 with TRBJ2-1; a weak D match, TRBD1 (5 bases). V was trimmed by 3 bases and J by 9 bases, leaving 21 bases between them. The CDR3 spans 16 residues. Germline V gene sequence: CDR1 LNHDA, CDR2 SQIVND (reference sequence). Supplemented by reference TRBV19 and TRBJ2-1, the full variable domain reads DGGITQSPKYLFRKEGQNVTLSCEQNLNHDAMYWYRQDPGQGLRLIYYSQIVNDFQKGDIAEGYSVSREKKESFPLTVTSAQKNPTAFYLCASSMDAAGNSGEQFFGPGTRLTVL.

The chain carries TRBV2 and TRBJ2-4, with 7 bases matching TRBD1. CDR1 SNHLY and CDR2 FYNNEI come from the germline V gene. The length of the CDR3 is 14 residues. V shed 6 bases, J shed 0 bases, and the junction held 2 bases outside the gene matches. DNA for the CDR3: TGTGCCAGCAGGACAGGGCAAGCCAAAAACATTCAGTACTTC. Translated, it gives CASRTGQAKNIQYF.

Many counts were recorded for this clonotype. The rearrangement uses TRBV6-1 and TRBJ1-1; D is unresolved. Germline loops: CDR1 MNHNS, CDR2 SASEGT. The CDR3 loop spans 14 amino acids. V was clipped by 6 bases and J by 1 base, with 12 bases between them. The CDR3 sequence: CASSLTDRNTEAFF. The DNA for the CDR3 is TGTGCCAGCAGCTTAACTGATCGGAACACTGAAGCTTTCTTT.

Points on this clonotype: This may be a read error: a much more frequent sequence differs by one nucleotide. J is TRBJ2-5 and V is TRBV2; tentatively, D is TRBD1 (7 bases). Germline V lookup: CDR1 SNHLY, CDR2 FYNNEI. Trimming shortened V by 4 bases and J by 0 bases, and 12 bases separated the two germline ends. The CDR3 is 15 amino acids. For the CDR3, the DNA is TGTGCCAGCAGTGGGGGCAGGGGGGACCAAGAGACCCAGTACTTC. Translated: CASSGGRGDQETQYF.

The sample holds many counts of this clonotype. The chain links TRBV5-1 to TRBJ2-2; TRBD2 might be the D (5 bases). Trimming left V 1 base short and J 5 bases short, with 9 bases between. The CDR3 runs to 14 residues. Per the germline V gene, CDR1 is SGHRS and CDR2 is YFSETQ. The CDR3 DNA is TGCGCCAGCAGCTTGCGAGGGATGACCGGGGAGCTGTTTTTT. Translation gives CASSLRGMTGELFF. Combining the CDR3 with reference TRBV5-1 and TRBJ2-2 gives the whole variable domain KAGVTQTPRYLIKTRGQQVTLSCSPISGHRSVSWYQQTPGQGLQFLFEYFSETQRNKGNFPGRFSGRQFSNSRSEMNVSTLELGDSALYLCASSLRGMTGELFFGEGSRLTVL.

This clonotype was observed at least ten times. The chain employs TRBV7-9 and TRBJ2-1; D is possibly TRBD1 (5 bases). The CDR3 length is 15 residues. Between the trimmed V and J ends, which lost 1 base and 4 bases, there was a span of 11 bases. CDR1 and CDR2 (germline): SEHNR, FQNEAQ (reference sequence). CDR3 DNA: TGTGCCAGCAGCTTAGGGCAGGGCGCGTACAATGAGCAGTTCTTC. Translated: CASSLGQGAYNEQFF.

This clonotype was seen repeatedly, ten times or more. This chain connects TRBV5-6 to TRBJ1-5; TRBD1 agrees at 7 bases. Per the germline V gene, CDR1 is SGHDT and CDR2 is YYEEEE. V lost 1 base and J lost 2; bases outside the gene matches: 6. There are 16 residues in the CDR3. CDR3 nucleotides: TGTGCCAGCAGCTTGAGAGGGGGCGAAGGCAATCAGCCCCAGCATTTT. This codes for CASSLRGGEGNQPQHF.

This chain connects TRBV2 to TRBJ2-5, with 9 nucleotides matching TRBD2. V lost 3 bases to trimming and J lost 4 bases; unmatched junction nucleotides: 9. CDR3 size: 16 residues. Germline V gene sequence: CDR1 SNHLY, CDR2 FYNNEI. In DNA, the CDR3 is TGTGCCAGCAGTGACGGCGGGAGGGGGGGCCGAGAGACCCAGTACTTC. This translates into CASSDGGRGGRETQYF. Complete variable domain (other parts from reference TRBV2 and TRBJ2-5): EPEVTQTPSHQVTQMGQEVILRCVPISNHLYFYWYRQILGQKVEFLVSFYNNEISEKSEIFDDQFSVERPDGSNFTLKIRSTKLEDSAMYFCASSDGGRGGRETQYFGPGTRLLVL.

In its sample, this clonotype was seen many times. The chain combines TRBV30 with TRBJ1-3; no firm D call. With 0 bases removed from V and 8 bases from J, the gap between germline ends came to 11 bases. The germline V gene has CDR1 GTSNPN and CDR2 SVGIG (reference sequence). This CDR3 has 13 amino acids. The CDR3: CAWSVIRQDTIYF. The DNA for the CDR3 is TGTGCCTGGAGTGTGATAAGGCAGGACACCATATATTTT.

The sample holds many counts of this clonotype. This rearrangement joins TRBV6-1 to TRBJ2-7, with no clear D. The V gene lost 8 bases and the J gene lost 6 bases, with 17 bases spanning the gap. CDR1 and CDR2 (germline): MNHNS, SASEGT. CDR3 size: 13 residues. The CDR3 coding sequence is TGTGCCAGCGAAAATGGTGGGCCCCTCGAGCAGTACTTC. Its protein is CASENGGPLEQYF.

This clonotype came up many times. This chain uses TRBV28 with TRBJ2-2, with TRBD2 identical over 11 bases. V was pared by 4 bases and J by 3 bases, with 1 base of the junction left unmatched. In germline, CDR1 is MDHEN, CDR2 SYDVKM. The CDR3 totals 15 residues. The CDR3 spells CASSSLAGDTGELFF. In DNA form, the CDR3 reads TGTGCCAGCAGTTCACTAGCGGGGGACACCGGGGAGCTGTTTTTT.

The rearrangement links TRBV6-1 to TRBJ1-1; TRBD1 is a possible D gene (5 bases). CDR3 size: 14 residues. Germline CDR1 and CDR2: MNHNS and SASEGT. V was clipped by 4 bases and J by 7 bases, with 16 bases between them. The chain's CDR3 is CASSGLGEKNEAFF. The CDR3, as DNA: TGTGCCAGCAGTGGACTGGGGGAGAAAAATGAAGCTTTCTTT.

There are many counts of this clonotype. The genes are TRBV7-8 and TRBJ2-7; the D is unclear. Looked up from germline, CDR1 is SGHVS and CDR2 is FQNEAQ. Trimming took off 4 bases at V and 0 bases at J, with 10 bases between the two ends. This CDR3 comprises 14 residues. In DNA form, the CDR3 reads TGTGCCAGCAGCTCGGACCGGAACTCCTACGAGCAGTACTTC. This sequence encodes CASSSDRNSYEQYF.

This clonotype was picked up a small number of times. This rearrangement joins TRBV5-8 to TRBJ1-5, with D possibly TRBD1 on 6 matching bases. Trimming removed 5 bases at V and 3 bases at J, with 12 bases between. CDR1 and CDR2 from the germline V gene are SGHTS and YDEGEE. The CDR3 contains 14 residues. CDR3 sequence: CASRRTVLNQPQHF. DNA of the CDR3: TGTGCCAGCAGGCGGACAGTTCTCAATCAGCCCCAGCATTTT.

At least ten counts were recorded for this clonotype. The V and J genes are TRBV5-8 and TRBJ2-5; D ambiguous. The CDR3 totals 16 residues. Between the trimmed V and J ends, which lost 0 bases and 5 bases, there was a span of 17 bases. Per the germline V gene, CDR1 is SGHTS and CDR2 is YDEGEE. The CDR3 region has the DNA TGTGCCAGCAGCTTGGCCTTGGGCCTCCCCCAGGAGACCCAGTACTTC. Protein: CASSLALGLPQETQYF.